These T cell receptor beta chains were read from a single sample in a study of blood T cell repertoires in COVID-19. Method: immunoSEQ multiplex PCR; TCRdb's copy keeps in-frame clones and lacks some. The sample lists more than 150,000 clones; roughly 87% were seen once. The specimen was PBMCs or T cells enriched from blood (not recorded which). These receptors all stem from a woman between 25 and 40 years old who had recovered from COVID-19. Each CDR3 is given with its conserved first and last residue. Fields, in order: J gene, CDR3 length, clone size, D gene, V gene, CDR3 DNA, CDR3 protein. D genes are given only for firm matches. Only some rows state a clone size, as once, few, many or a class for expanded clones.

TRBJ1-4 14 NA NA TRBV28 TGTGCCAGCAGTTCTCGCGGAGCCCGAAATAGACTGTTTTTT CASSSRGARNRLFF
TRBJ1-2 13 NA NA TRBV6-5 TGTGCCAGCAGGCGGGGCATGAACTATGGCTACACCTTC CASRRGMNYGYTF
TRBJ1-2 13 NA NA TRBV5-1 TGCGCCAGCAGCTTGCGACAGATGGATGGCTACACCTTC CASSLRQMDGYTF
TRBJ2-7 14 NA NA TRBV5-1 TGCGCCAGCAGCTTAACAGAAGATTCCTACGAGCAGTACTTC CASSLTEDSYEQYF
TRBJ2-5 15 NA NA TRBV7-6 TGTGCCAGCAGCTTACTCCAGGGGAGTAGAGAGACCCAGTACTTC CASSLLQGSRETQYF
TRBJ1-2 12 NA NA TRBV7-9 TGTGCCAGCACAGGGGTGCTCTATGGCTACACCTTC CASTGVLYGYTF
TRBJ1-2 16 few NA TRBV10-3 TGTGCCATCAGTTCGACCGGGTCGCGTACGCACTATGGCTACACCTTC CAISSTGSRTHYGYTF
TRBJ2-7 16 once NA TRBV7-2 TGTGCCAGCAGCCCAGACGGTGGGCTTAGCTCCTACGAGCAGTACTTC CASSPDGGLSSYEQYF
TRBJ2-5 13 NA NA TRBV11-2 TGTGCCAGCAGCTTTACAGAGCAAGAGACCCAGTACTTC CASSFTEQETQYF
TRBJ1-1 15 NA TRBD1 TRBV7-9 TGTGCCAGCAGCCGGAACGGACAGGGAGGGACTGAAGCTTTCTTT CASSRNGQGGTEAFF
TRBJ2-3 15 NA TRBD1 TRBV5-5 TGTGCCAGCAGCTCCTGGACAGGGGGCACAGATACGCAGTATTTT CASSSWTGGTDTQYF